Each of the 23 T cell receptor beta chains below was sequenced from the same sample in a study of cytomegalovirus exposure and HLA in healthy donors. The PCR made use of 60 Vbeta and 13 Jbeta primers. Only in-frame clones appear in the TCRdb table, and some are missing; sequencing was by immunoSEQ multiplex PCR. The sample records around 160,000 clones, roughly 80% being singletons. Source material: PBMCs. These receptors all stem from a woman in her 40s in good health and CMV-seropositive.

This sequence joins TRBV4-3 and TRBJ2-1; 7 bases are shared with TRBD2. Germline CDR1 and CDR2: LGHNA and YSLEER. V dropped 3 bases and J dropped 0; count of bases not matched to a gene: 11. This CDR3 is built from 18 residues. CDR3 amino acids: CASSHRTSRLSSYNEQFF. CDR3 sequence (DNA): TGCGCCAGCAGCCACCGGACTAGTCGTCTTAGCTCCTACAATGAGCAGTTCTTC.

The V and J genes are TRBV11-2 and TRBJ2-3; maybe TRBD1 (5 bases). Trimming cost V 0 bases and J 4 bases, with 5 bases left between them. CDR1 is SGHAT and CDR2 is FQNNGV in the germline V gene. The CDR3 runs 13 residues. CDR3 coding DNA: TGTGCCAGCAGCTTAGACAGGGCAGATACGCAGTATTTT. This codes for CASSLDRADTQYF.

In regard to this clone: Other DNA sequences in this sample translate to the same CDR3. J is TRBJ1-3 and V is TRBV5-1, with D unclear. The CDR3 contains 14 residues. The ends were cut back, 0 bases at V and 4 bases at J, with 8 bases in the middle. The germline V gene has CDR1 SGHRS and CDR2 YFSETQ. CDR3 in DNA: TGCGCCAGCAGCTTGGGGGCCACCGGAAACACCATATATTTT. Amino acids: CASSLGATGNTIYF.

As DNA, the CDR3 is TGTGCCAGCAGCCACGGACAGTCCCTTGAAGCTTTCTTT. Translation gives CASSHGQSLEAFF. J is TRBJ1-1 and V is TRBV6-5; D perhaps matches TRBD1 (6 bases). CDR1 is MNHEY and CDR2 is SVGAGI in the germline V gene. V dropped 6 bases and J dropped 7 bases, with 15 bases sitting between them. The CDR3 length is 13 residues.

This clone was counted once. The CDR3 region has the DNA TGTGCCAGCAGTGGCGTCACCTATGGCTACACCTTC. This encodes CASSGVTYGYTF. The chain joins TRBV6-1 to TRBJ1-2; D uncertain. This CDR3 is built from 12 residues. The ends were cut back, 4 bases at V and 4 bases at J, with 7 bases in the middle. Per germline, CDR1 MNHNS and CDR2 SASEGT.

The chain combines TRBV4-3 with TRBJ2-1, with D maybe TRBD1 (5 bases). The CDR3 covers 15 residues. Trimming pared 0 bases from V and 6 bases from J, leaving 12 bases between. Germline CDR1 LGHNA, CDR2 YSLEER. The CDR3 region has the DNA TGCGCCAGCAGCCAAGATGCTAGGGGAAGCAATGAGCAGTTCTTC. This translates into CASSQDARGSNEQFF.

This clone was picked up a small number of times. A read error may account for a junction end that differs from germline. The chain employs TRBV19 and TRBJ1-4; D not certain. Germline V gene sequence: CDR1 LNHDA, CDR2 SQIVND (reference sequence). The CDR3 spans 8 residues. The DNA for the CDR3 is TGTGCCAGGAGAAGCGACGTTTTT. It specifies CARRSDVF.

The chain has TRBV29-1 and TRBJ2-1; 12 bases are shared with TRBD1. Germline CDR1 SQVTM, CDR2 ANQGSEA. The CDR3 has 13 amino acids. V shed 8 bases, J shed 6 bases, and the junction held 5 bases outside the gene matches. DNA of the CDR3: TGCAGCACGGGACAGGGGGCGGTCAATGAGCAGTTCTTC. Translation gives CSTGQGAVNEQFF.

V gene TRBV6-5 combines with J gene TRBJ2-1, with 12 bases matching TRBD2. Trimming took 4 bases from V and 3 from J; bases not matched to a gene: 4. CDR1 and CDR2 (germline): MNHEY, SVGAGI. The CDR3 totals 16 residues. The CDR3 loop is CASSSRLAGDYNEQFF. DNA of the CDR3: TGTGCCAGCAGTTCGCGACTAGCGGGAGACTACAATGAGCAGTTCTTC.

The V and J genes are TRBV28 and TRBJ2-1; TRBD1 agrees at 7 bases. J gave up 9 bases and V 1 base, and 3 bases lay outside the gene matches. From germline, CDR1 is MDHEN and CDR2 SYDVKM. The CDR3 runs 13 residues. The DNA for the CDR3 is TGTGCCAGCAGTTTATCTAGGACAGGTGAGCAGTTCTTC. This codes for CASSLSRTGEQFF.

The chain has TRBV2 and TRBJ2-3, with 10 bases identical to TRBD1. J was trimmed by 3 bases and V by 7 bases; bases with no gene match: 7. Germline V gene lookup returns CDR1 SNHLY and CDR2 FYNNEI. The CDR3 sequence is 15 residues long. The CDR3: CASTQRTGGTDTQYF. The CDR3 bases are TGTGCCAGCACCCAAAGGACAGGGGGAACAGATACGCAGTATTTT.

The CDR3 here is CASITGTGSREQYF. The CDR3, as DNA: TGTGCCAGCATTACCGGGACAGGGTCCCGCGAGCAGTACTTC. The chain uses TRBV28 and TRBJ2-7, with TRBD1 matching 9 bases. The germline V gene encodes CDR1 MDHEN and CDR2 SYDVKM. CDR3 length: 14 residues. V was pared by 7 bases and J by 6 bases, with 10 bases of the junction left unmatched.

The J gene is TRBJ2-5, the V gene TRBV7-2; 9 bases agree with TRBD2. The J call is in doubt because the DNA end fits TRBJ2-7 better. This CDR3 spans 15 amino acids. Germline V gene lookup returns CDR1 SGHTA and CDR2 FQGNSA. The CDR3 region has the DNA TGTGCCAGCAGCTTACCGACTAGCGGAGGGGACGAGCAGTACTTC. Its protein product is CASSLPTSGGDEQYF.

This chain links TRBV19 with TRBJ1-5, with 7 bases lining up with TRBD1. Germline V gene data show CDR1 as LNHDA and CDR2 as SQIVND (reference sequence). There are 15 residues in the CDR3. V gave up 4 bases and J gave up 2 bases; unmatched junction bases: 5. The CDR3 reads CASSTGGIGNQPQHF. The CDR3 DNA follows: TGTGCCAGTAGTACAGGGGGAATCGGCAATCAGCCCCAGCATTTT.

V is TRBV7-3 and J is TRBJ2-5; 14 bases fit TRBD2. J gave up 4 bases and V 4 bases, and 2 bases lay outside the gene matches. This CDR3 has 15 residues. Germline-derived CDR1 and CDR2 are SGHTA and FQGTGA. The CDR3 loop is CASSSGLAGGETQYF. The CDR3 nucleotides read TGTGCCAGCAGCTCAGGACTAGCGGGAGGAGAGACCCAGTACTTC. Together with reference TRBV7-3 and TRBJ2-5, the CDR3 gives the full variable domain: GAGVSQTPSNKVTEKGKYVELRCDPISGHTALYWYRQSLGQGPEFLIYFQGTGAADDSGLPNDRFFAVRPEGSVSTLKIQRTERGDSAVYLCASSSGLAGGETQYFGPGTRLLVL.

The chain combines TRBV18 with TRBJ2-7; tentative D call: TRBD2 (6 bases). This CDR3 is built from 15 residues. Germline loops: CDR1 KGHSH, CDR2 LQKENI. Trimming shortened V by 1 base and J by 10 bases, and 20 bases separated the two germline ends. The CDR3 coding sequence is TGTGCCAGCTCACCACGGGGAGGCAGGGAAAGGGGCCAGTACTTC. This gives the protein CASSPRGGRERGQYF. The full variable domain, rest sourced from reference TRBV18 and TRBJ2-7, is NAGVMQNPRHLVRRRGQEARLRCSPMKGHSHVYWYRQLPEEGLKFMVYLQKENIIDESGMPKERFSAEFPKEGPSILRIQQVVRGDSAAYFCASSPRGGRERGQYFGPGTRLTVT.

The chain recombines TRBV27 with TRBJ2-5; tentative D call: TRBD1 (5 bases). The germline V gene has CDR1 MNHEY and CDR2 SMNVEV (reference sequence). V shed 6 bases and J shed 9 bases, with 17 bases lying between them. The CDR3 spans 13 residues. CDR3 DNA: TGTGCCAGCAGCCTTAGTCAGGGTTTGGCCCAGTACTTC. It translates to CASSLSQGLAQYF.

This sequence joins TRBV19 and TRBJ2-6; D call uncertain. The V gene's germline CDR1 is LNHDA and CDR2 SQIVND (reference sequence). The CDR3 loop spans 14 amino acids. The V and J ends lost 6 bases and 0 bases respectively, with 6 bases between them. CDR3 residues: CASRFYSGANVLTF. CDR3 DNA: TGTGCCAGTAGGTTCTACTCTGGGGCCAACGTCCTGACTTTC.

This clone was observed a few times. The V gene is TRBV2, the J gene TRBJ2-3; perhaps TRBD1 as D (5 bases). V was cut by 4 bases and J by 2 bases, with 10 bases left in between. The CDR3 totals 14 residues. Looked up from germline, CDR1 is SNHLY and CDR2 is FYNNEI. CDR3 bases: TGTGCCAGCAGTGTATCAGGGATCACAGATACGCAGTATTTT. Its translation: CASSVSGITDTQYF.

This sequence joins TRBV4-3 and TRBJ2-1, with D possibly matching TRBD2 (6 bases). CDR1 is LGHNA and CDR2 is YSLEER in the germline V gene. CDR3 length equals 13 residues. Trimming cost V 3 bases and J 15 bases, with 18 bases left between them. CDR3: CASSQEPGLNSFF. For the CDR3, the DNA is TGCGCCAGCAGCCAGGAACCGGGACTTAATTCGTTCTTC.

This clone appeared a few times. The J gene is TRBJ2-3, the V gene TRBV5-1; TRBD2 agrees at 8 bases. Losses at the gene ends were 0 bases for V and 3 bases for J; bases not matched to a gene: 6. The CDR3 spans 16 residues. Germline V gene sequence: CDR1 SGHRS, CDR2 YFSETQ. The CDR3: CASSLEPAGVTDTQYF. The CDR3 DNA is TGCGCCAGCAGCTTGGAGCCAGCGGGAGTGACAGATACGCAGTATTTT.

V and J are TRBV5-1 and TRBJ1-1, with TRBD1 identical over 9 bases. Germline V gene sequence: CDR1 SGHRS, CDR2 YFSETQ. The CDR3 runs 14 residues. J gave up 6 bases and V 3 bases, and 6 bases lay outside the gene matches. CDR3 in amino acids: CASSWGTGISEAFF. CDR3 DNA sequence: TGCGCCAGCAGCTGGGGGACAGGGATCTCTGAAGCTTTCTTT.

The chain joins TRBV5-4 to TRBJ2-3; D gene uncertain. Looked up from germline, CDR1 is SGHNT and CDR2 is YYREEE (reference sequence). This CDR3 spans 14 amino acids. Trimming stripped 9 bases from V and 2 bases from J, with 16 bases between. CDR3 DNA sequence: TGTGCCATCCAAAATATGGCAGACACAGATACGCAGTATTTT. This codes for CAIQNMADTDTQYF.